This TCR beta chain comes out of a study of cytomegalovirus exposure and HLA in healthy donors. The PCR had 60 Vbeta and 13 Jbeta primers. Per the original methods: Among the unique TCR beta chains that a later analysis counted, about 81 million in all, roughly 10 million were shared. The table came from immunoSEQ multiplex PCR; TCRdb's copy has only in-frame clones and leaves some out. V, J and clone size were drawn from that table, and D and trimming were deduced from the DNA. The sample shows approximately 110,000 clones, just under 70% of them seen only once. Points on this clone: At one of its ends the junction is not consistent with the germline gene, which may arise from a read error.

This CDR3 region has 14 residues. Germline V CDR1 and CDR2: SSHAT, FNYEAQ (reference sequence). The sample comprised PBMCs. This sequence was found in a man under 40 in good health and CMV-seropositive. The rearrangement uses TRBV7-7 and TRBJ2-1, with D possibly matching TRBD2 (5 bases). CDR3 loop: CASSPEPDSPEQFF. CDR3 in DNA: TGTGCTAGCAGCCCCGAACCGGACTCTCCCGAGCAGTTCTTC.